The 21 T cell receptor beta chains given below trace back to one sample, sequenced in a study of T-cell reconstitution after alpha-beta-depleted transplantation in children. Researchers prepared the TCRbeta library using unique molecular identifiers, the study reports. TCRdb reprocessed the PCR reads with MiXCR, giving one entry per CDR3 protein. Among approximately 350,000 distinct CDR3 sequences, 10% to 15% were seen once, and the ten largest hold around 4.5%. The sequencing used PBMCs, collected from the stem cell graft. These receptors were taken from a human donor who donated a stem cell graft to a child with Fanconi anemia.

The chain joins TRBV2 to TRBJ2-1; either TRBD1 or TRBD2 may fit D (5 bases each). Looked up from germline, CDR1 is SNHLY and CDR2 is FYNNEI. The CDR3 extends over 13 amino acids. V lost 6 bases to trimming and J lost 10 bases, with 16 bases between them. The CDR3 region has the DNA TGTGCCAGCAGCTGGACGGGGCCAGGGGAGCAGTTCTTC. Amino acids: CASSWTGPGEQFF.

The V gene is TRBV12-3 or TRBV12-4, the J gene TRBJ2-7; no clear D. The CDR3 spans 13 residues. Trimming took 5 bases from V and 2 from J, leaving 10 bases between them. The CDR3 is CASSPNFPYEQYF. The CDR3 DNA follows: TGTGCCAGCAGTCCCAACTTCCCCTACGAGCAGTACTTC.

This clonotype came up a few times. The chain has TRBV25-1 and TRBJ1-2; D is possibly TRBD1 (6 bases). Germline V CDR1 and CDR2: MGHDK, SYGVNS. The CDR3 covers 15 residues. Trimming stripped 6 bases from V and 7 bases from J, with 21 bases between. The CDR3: CASSQLAAGVGGYTF. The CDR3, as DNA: TGTGCCAGCAGCCAATTGGCGGCAGGGGTGGGTGGCTACACCTTC.

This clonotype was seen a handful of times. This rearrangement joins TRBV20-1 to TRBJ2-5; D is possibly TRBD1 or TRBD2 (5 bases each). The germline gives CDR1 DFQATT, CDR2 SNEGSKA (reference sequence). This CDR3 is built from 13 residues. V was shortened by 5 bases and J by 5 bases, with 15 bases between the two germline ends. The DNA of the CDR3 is TGCAGTGCTGAGGGGTTGGGCCGGGAGACCCAGTACTTC. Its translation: CSAEGLGRETQYF.

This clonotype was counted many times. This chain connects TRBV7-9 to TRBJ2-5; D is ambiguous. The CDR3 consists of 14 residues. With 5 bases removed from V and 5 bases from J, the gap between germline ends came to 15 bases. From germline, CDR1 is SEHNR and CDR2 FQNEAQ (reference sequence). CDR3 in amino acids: CASSPSSRSETQYF. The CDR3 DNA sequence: TGTGCCAGCAGCCCGAGTTCTCGGAGTGAGACCCAGTACTTC.

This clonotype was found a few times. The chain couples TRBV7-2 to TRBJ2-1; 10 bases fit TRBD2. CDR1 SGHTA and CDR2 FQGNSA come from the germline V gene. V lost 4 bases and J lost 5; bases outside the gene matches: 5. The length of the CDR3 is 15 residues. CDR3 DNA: TGTGCCAGCAGCTCGCGTAGCGGGGGGAACAATGAGCAGTTCTTC. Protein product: CASSSRSGGNNEQFF.

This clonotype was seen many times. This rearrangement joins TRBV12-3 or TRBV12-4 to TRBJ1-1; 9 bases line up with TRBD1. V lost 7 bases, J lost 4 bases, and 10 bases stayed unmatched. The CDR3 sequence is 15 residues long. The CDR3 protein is CASNKGQGSSTEAFF. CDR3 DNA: TGTGCCAGCAACAAGGGACAGGGATCGTCCACTGAAGCTTTCTTT.

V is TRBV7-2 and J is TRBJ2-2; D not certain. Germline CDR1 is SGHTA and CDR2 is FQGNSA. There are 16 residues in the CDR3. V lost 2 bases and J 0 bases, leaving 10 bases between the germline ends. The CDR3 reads CASSLHQIANTGELFF. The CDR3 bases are TGTGCCAGCAGCTTACACCAGATTGCGAACACCGGGGAGCTGTTTTTT.

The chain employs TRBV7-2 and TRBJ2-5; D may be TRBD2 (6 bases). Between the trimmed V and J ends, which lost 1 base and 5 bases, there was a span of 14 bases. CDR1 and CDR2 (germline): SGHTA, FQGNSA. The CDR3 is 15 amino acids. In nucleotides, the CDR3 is TGTGCCAGCAGCTTAGATGCGGGGCGAGCTGAGACCCAGTACTTC. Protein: CASSLDAGRAETQYF.

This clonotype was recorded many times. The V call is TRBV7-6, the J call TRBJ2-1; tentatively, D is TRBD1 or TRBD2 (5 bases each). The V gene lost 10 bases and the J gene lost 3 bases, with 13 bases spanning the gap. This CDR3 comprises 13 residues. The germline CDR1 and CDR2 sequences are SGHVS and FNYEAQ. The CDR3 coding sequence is TGTGCCACCGCAGGGAGTAACTACAATGAGCAGTTCTTC. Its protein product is CATAGSNYNEQFF.

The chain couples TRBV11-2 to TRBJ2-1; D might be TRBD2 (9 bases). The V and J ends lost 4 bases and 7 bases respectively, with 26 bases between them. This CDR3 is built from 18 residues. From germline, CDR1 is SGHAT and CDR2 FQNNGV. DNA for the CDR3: TGTGCCAGCAGCTCCCCACAGGGGGGACTAGCTACATCAAATGAGCAGTTCTTC. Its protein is CASSSPQGGLATSNEQFF. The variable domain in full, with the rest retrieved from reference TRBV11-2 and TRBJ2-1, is EAGVAQSPRYKIIEKRQSVAFWCNPISGHATLYWYQQILGQGPKLLIQFQNNGVVDDSQLPKDRFSAERLKGVDSTLKIQPAKLEDSAVYLCASSSPQGGLATSNEQFFGPGTRLTVL.

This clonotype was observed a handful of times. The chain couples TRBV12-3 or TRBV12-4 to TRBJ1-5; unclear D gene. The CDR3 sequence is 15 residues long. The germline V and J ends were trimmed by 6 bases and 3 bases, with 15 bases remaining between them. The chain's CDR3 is CASSSGELLNQPQHF. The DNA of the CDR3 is TGTGCCAGCAGCTCCGGGGAGCTCCTCAATCAGCCCCAGCATTTT.

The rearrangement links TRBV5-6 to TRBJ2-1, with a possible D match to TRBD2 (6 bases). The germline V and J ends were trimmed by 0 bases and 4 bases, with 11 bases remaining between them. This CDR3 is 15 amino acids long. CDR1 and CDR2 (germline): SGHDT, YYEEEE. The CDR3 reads CASSLVGRGYNEQFF. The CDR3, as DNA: TGTGCCAGCAGCTTGGTGGGGCGGGGATACAATGAGCAGTTCTTC.

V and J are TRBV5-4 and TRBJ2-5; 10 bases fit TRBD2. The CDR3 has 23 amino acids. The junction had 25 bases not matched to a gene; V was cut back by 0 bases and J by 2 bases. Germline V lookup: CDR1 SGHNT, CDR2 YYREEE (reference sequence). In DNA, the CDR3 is TGTGCCAGCAGCTTGGCGGCTAAAACCGCGGCGGCTAGCGGGGGACAATTTCAAGAGACCCAGTACTTC. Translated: CASSLAAKTAAASGGQFQETQYF.

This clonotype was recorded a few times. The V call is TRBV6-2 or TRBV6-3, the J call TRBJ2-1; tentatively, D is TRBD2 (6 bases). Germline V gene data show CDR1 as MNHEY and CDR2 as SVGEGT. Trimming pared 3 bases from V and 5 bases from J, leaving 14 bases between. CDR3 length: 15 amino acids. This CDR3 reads CASSYRGIRHNEQFF. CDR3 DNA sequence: TGTGCCAGCAGTTATCGGGGGATACGTCACAATGAGCAGTTCTTC.

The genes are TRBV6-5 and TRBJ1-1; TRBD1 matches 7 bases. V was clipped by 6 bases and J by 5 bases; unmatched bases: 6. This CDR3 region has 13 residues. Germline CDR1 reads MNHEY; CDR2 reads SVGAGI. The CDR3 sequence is CASRGTVGTEAFF. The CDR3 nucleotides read TGTGCCAGCAGGGGGACAGTGGGGACTGAAGCTTTCTTT.

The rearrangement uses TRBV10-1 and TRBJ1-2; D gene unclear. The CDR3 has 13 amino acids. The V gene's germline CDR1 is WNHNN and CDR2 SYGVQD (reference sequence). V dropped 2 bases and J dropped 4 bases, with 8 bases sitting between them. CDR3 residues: CASSEDLSYGYTF. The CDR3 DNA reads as TGCGCCAGCAGTGAGGACCTAAGCTATGGCTACACCTTC.

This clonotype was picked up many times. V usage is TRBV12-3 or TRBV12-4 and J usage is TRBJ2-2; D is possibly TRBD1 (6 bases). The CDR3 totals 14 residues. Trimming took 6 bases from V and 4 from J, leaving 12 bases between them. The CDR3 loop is CASRPGVATGELFF. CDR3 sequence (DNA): TGTGCCAGCAGACCAGGGGTTGCCACCGGGGAGCTGTTTTTT.

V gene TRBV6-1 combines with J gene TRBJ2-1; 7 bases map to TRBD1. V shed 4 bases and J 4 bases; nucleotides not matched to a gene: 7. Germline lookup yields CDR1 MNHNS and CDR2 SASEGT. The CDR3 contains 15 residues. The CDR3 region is CASSARDRRYNEQFF. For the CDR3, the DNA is TGTGCCAGCAGTGCCCGGGACAGAAGATACAATGAGCAGTTCTTC.

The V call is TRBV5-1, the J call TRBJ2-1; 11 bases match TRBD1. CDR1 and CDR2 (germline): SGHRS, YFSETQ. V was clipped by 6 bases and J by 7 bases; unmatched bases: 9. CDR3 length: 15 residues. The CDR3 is CASNLGQGAGNEQFF. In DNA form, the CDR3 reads TGCGCCAGCAACCTCGGACAGGGGGCAGGAAATGAGCAGTTCTTC.

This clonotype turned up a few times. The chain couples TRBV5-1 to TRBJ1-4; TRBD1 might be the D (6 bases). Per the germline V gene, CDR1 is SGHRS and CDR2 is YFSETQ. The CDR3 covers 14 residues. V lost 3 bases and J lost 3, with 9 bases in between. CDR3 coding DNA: TGCGCCAGCAGCTCCACAGGGCCTAATGAAAAACTGTTTTTT. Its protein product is CASSSTGPNEKLFF.